This entry concerns a single T cell receptor (beta chain). This sample was included in a study of blood T cell repertoires in COVID-19. Study-level background: Material from acute and convalescent COVID-19 was sourced from the United States, Italy and Spain. PBMCs, B-cell-depleted T cells, or T cells provided the cDNA or gDNA that made up the material.

From germline, CDR1 is GTSNPN and CDR2 SVGIG (reference sequence). Trimming left V 0 bases short and J 7 bases short, with 6 bases between. This CDR3 has 11 amino acids. In the source study's methods: Amplification from reference gene primers served as the basis for estimated nucleated cell counts. TCRdb's table, derived via immunoSEQ multiplex PCR, lists solely in-frame clones and lacks some. That table supplies the V and J calls and clone size; D and trimming were determined from the DNA. The profile shows some 300,000 clones, about 87% of them singletons. The sequence was obtained from a man aged 65 to 85 with acute or convalescent COVID-19. The chain links TRBV30 to TRBJ1-1; no definite D call. The source material was peripheral blood. CDR3 sequence reads: CAWSVADEAFF. The CDR3 nucleotides read TGTGCCTGGAGTGTGGCGGATGAAGCTTTCTTT.